A single sample is the source of the 10 T cell receptor beta chains below, sequenced in a study of blood T cells in healthy people across ages. Using a J-beta primer mix together with a sample-barcoded 5' primer, a second PCR was run for about 6 to 11 cycles. MiXCR, applied by TCRdb to the 5' RACE reads, yields one record per CDR3 protein. The sample consists of fewer than 1.5 million distinct CDR3 sequences, roughly 40% of them appearing once. Sequences were obtained from blood. These TCRs come from a woman aged 18-29 years in good health.

This chain uses TRBV4-2 with TRBJ2-3, with a tentative D call TRBD1 (6 bases). Trimming took 1 base from V and 0 from J, leaving 8 bases between them. The CDR3 consists of 15 residues. Germline lookup yields CDR1 LGHNA and CDR2 YNFKEQ. The CDR3 sequence: CASSQGTGSTDTQYF. CDR3 DNA: TGTGCCAGCAGCCAAGGAACAGGGAGCACAGATACGCAGTATTTT.

This chain links TRBV12-1 with TRBJ2-2; the tabulated D call, TRBD2, remains unverified against the DNA. TRBV12-1 is a documented pseudogene. CDR3 length equals 19 residues. The CDR3 DNA follows: TGTGCCAGCACCCTCCCCGGACTAGCGGGGGGCCAGAACACCGGGGAGCTGTTTTTT. Translated, it gives CASTLPGLAGGQNTGELFF.

The chain uses TRBV3-1 and TRBJ2-3; 11 bases are a match to TRBD2. Germline V gene lookup returns CDR1 LGHDT and CDR2 YNNKEL (reference sequence). The CDR3 is 18 amino acids. The junction had 9 bases not matched to a gene; V was cut back by 0 bases and J by 4 bases. The DNA of the CDR3 is TGTGCCAGCAGCCAAGATTTTTTGACTAGCGGGGCCCCAGATACGCAGTATTTT. This gives the protein CASSQDFLTSGAPDTQYF.

The chain uses TRBV4-1 and TRBJ1-6; no reliable D call. CDR1 and CDR2 (germline): MGHRA, YSYEKL. V lost 0 bases and J lost 0, with 3 bases in between. The CDR3 spans 15 residues. The CDR3 bases are TGCGCCAGCAGCCAAGACAGCTCCTATAATTCACCCCTCCACTTT. This sequence encodes CASSQDSSYNSPLHF.

The rearrangement links TRBV9 to TRBJ2-2, with TRBD2 identical over 7 bases. The CDR3 length is 16 residues. From germline, CDR1 is SGDLS and CDR2 YYNGEE. Germline trimming cut 0 bases from V and 4 bases from J; bases unmatched to any gene: 6. CDR3 residues: CASSVVGGSTTGELFF. The CDR3 DNA sequence: TGTGCCAGCAGCGTAGTGGGGGGGTCGACCACCGGGGAGCTGTTTTTT. Variable domain in full (rest from reference TRBV9 and TRBJ2-2): DSGVTQTPKHLITATGQRVTLRCSPRSGDLSVYWYQQSLDQGLQFLIQYYNGEERAKGNILERFSAQQFPDLHSELNLSSLELGDSALYFCASSVVGGSTTGELFFGEGSRLTVL.

This clonotype was detected only a few times. The gene calls are TRBV5-1 and TRBJ2-7; D not certain. This CDR3 is built from 13 residues. Germline values: CDR1 SGHRS, CDR2 YFSETQ. The CDR3 loop is CVNMPTEIYEQYF. The CDR3 bases are TGCGTCAATATGCCGACGGAAATCTACGAGCAGTACTTC.

This clonotype was seen more than once but under ten times. CDR3: CASSPRTSGPGMQYF. CDR3 bases: TGTGCCAGCAGCCCTAGGACTAGCGGGCCGGGGATGCAGTATTTT. The V gene is TRBV7-2, the J gene TRBJ2-3; 11 nucleotides match TRBD2. Germline V gives CDR1 SGHTA, CDR2 FQGNSA. V was clipped by 5 bases and J by 11 bases; unmatched bases: 12. The CDR3 has 15 residues.

The sample holds one count of this clonotype. At one end, the junction sequence differs from germline, possibly due to a read error. The rearrangement joins TRBV28 to TRBJ2-1; tentatively, D is TRBD2 (6 bases). Germline V gene lookup returns CDR1 MDHEN and CDR2 SYDVKM. This CDR3 is built from 15 residues. CDR3 in amino acids: CASSRGSSSYDEQFF. CDR3 nucleotide sequence: TGTGCCAGCAGTCGGGGGTCTAGCTCCTACGATGAGCAGTTCTTC.

This clonotype showed up just a few times. The rearrangement joins TRBV5-1 to TRBJ2-7, with D possibly TRBD2 on 6 matching bases. CDR3 length: 14 amino acids. The ends were cut back, 4 bases at V and 6 bases at J, with 17 bases in the middle. Germline CDR1 is SGHRS and CDR2 is YFSETQ. This chain's CDR3 is CASSPGLTRLEQYF. The CDR3 region has the DNA TGCGCCAGCAGCCCGGGACTGACTCGGCTCGAGCAGTACTTC.

V is TRBV2 and J is TRBJ1-1; D unresolved. CDR1 is SNHLY, CDR2 FYNNEI, per germline. V was cut by 1 base and J by 11 bases, with 17 bases left in between. The CDR3 loop spans 14 amino acids. The CDR3 is CASSEGAADLGAFF. The CDR3 nucleotides are TGTGCCAGCAGTGAAGGGGCAGCTGACCTGGGGGCTTTCTTT. Based on the CDR3 plus reference TRBV2 and TRBJ1-1, the full variable domain is EPEVTQTPSHQVTQMGQEVILRCVPISNHLYFYWYRQILGQKVEFLVSFYNNEISEKSEIFDDQFSVERPDGSNFTLKIRSTKLEDSAMYFCASSEGAADLGAFFGQGTRLTVV.